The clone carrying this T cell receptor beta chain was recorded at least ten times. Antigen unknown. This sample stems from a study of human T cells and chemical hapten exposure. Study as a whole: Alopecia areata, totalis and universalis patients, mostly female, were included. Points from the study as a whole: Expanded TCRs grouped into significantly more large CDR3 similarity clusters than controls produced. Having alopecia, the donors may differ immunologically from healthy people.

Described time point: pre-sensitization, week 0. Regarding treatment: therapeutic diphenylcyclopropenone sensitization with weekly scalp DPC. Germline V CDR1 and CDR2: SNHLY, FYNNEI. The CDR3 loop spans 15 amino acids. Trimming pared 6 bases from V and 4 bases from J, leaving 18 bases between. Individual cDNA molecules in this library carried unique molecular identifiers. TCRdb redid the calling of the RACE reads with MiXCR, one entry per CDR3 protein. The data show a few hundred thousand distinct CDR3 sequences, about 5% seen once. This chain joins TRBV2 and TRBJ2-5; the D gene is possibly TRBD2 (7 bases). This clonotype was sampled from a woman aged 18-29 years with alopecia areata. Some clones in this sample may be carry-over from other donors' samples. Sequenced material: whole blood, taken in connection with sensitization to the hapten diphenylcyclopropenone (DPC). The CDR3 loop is CASSRGGGRRETQYF. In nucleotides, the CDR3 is TGTGCCAGCAGCCGAGGGGGGGGCCGTAGAGAGACCCAGTACTTC.